Each of the 11 T cell receptor beta chains below was sequenced from the same sample in a study of blood T cell repertoires in COVID-19. The data were produced by immunoSEQ multiplex PCR, yet TCRdb's version contains in-frame clones alone and is incomplete. The sample shows tens of thousands of clones, 80% to 85% of them seen only once. The sequenced sample was peripheral blood. The receptors stem from an older woman with acute or convalescent COVID-19.

The chain recombines TRBV4-1 with TRBJ1-6; TRBD1 matches 9 bases. CDR1 is MGHRA and CDR2 is YSYEKL in the germline V gene. The CDR3 totals 19 residues. V lost 0 bases, J lost 0 bases, and 6 bases stayed unmatched. The CDR3 DNA sequence: TGCGCCAGCAGCCAAGATAAGGGGACAGGGATCTCCTATAATTCACCCCTCCACTTT. Protein: CASSQDKGTGISYNSPLHF.

CDR3 DNA: TGTGCCAGCAGTTATGGACAGGGGGGATCAGAGACCCAGTACTTC. Translated: CASSYGQGGSETQYF. The rearrangement links TRBV6-5 to TRBJ2-5, with 10 bases lining up with TRBD1. This CDR3 has 15 residues. V was pared by 3 bases and J by 4 bases, with 5 bases of the junction left unmatched. Germline V lookup: CDR1 MNHEY, CDR2 SVGAGI.

The V call is TRBV7-3, the J call TRBJ2-1; D possibly corresponds to TRBD2 (5 bases). Trimming cost V 2 bases and J 4 bases, with 12 bases left between them. From germline, CDR1 is SGHTA and CDR2 FQGTGA. The CDR3 totals 15 residues. The CDR3 DNA reads TGTGCCAGCAGCTTATCCCAGCGGACGTACAATGAGCAGTTCTTC. The encoded protein is CASSLSQRTYNEQFF.

The gene calls are TRBV25-1 and TRBJ2-5, with 8 bases that match TRBD2. This CDR3 comprises 15 residues. In germline, CDR1 is MGHDK, CDR2 SYGVNS. V was clipped by 6 bases and J by 5 bases; unmatched bases: 11. CDR3 sequence (DNA): TGTGCCAGCAGCCGGGGGGGGGCCATACTCGAGACCCAGTACTTC. It codes for CASSRGGAILETQYF.

The chain links TRBV2 to TRBJ1-1; D is perhaps TRBD1 (6 bases). Trimming cost V 7 bases and J 4 bases, with 13 bases left between them. Germline V lookup: CDR1 SNHLY, CDR2 FYNNEI. The CDR3 is made up of 13 amino acids. CDR3: CASIPGQLTEAFF. The CDR3 nucleotides are TGTGCCAGCATCCCAGGACAGCTCACTGAAGCTTTCTTT.

In DNA form, the CDR3 reads TGTGCCAGCAGAGTTACTTTAAGCACAGATACGCAGTATTTT. It encodes CASRVTLSTDTQYF. The V and J genes are TRBV6-5 and TRBJ2-3; D is unresolved. CDR1 is MNHEY, CDR2 SVGAGI, per germline. Trimming took off 6 bases at V and 0 bases at J, with 10 bases between the two ends. The CDR3 runs to 14 residues.

The J gene is TRBJ2-2, the V gene TRBV7-2, with 9 bases fitting TRBD1. The CDR3 has 14 residues. The V gene end was trimmed by 6 bases and the J gene end by 6 bases; junction bases not matched to a gene: 5. Germline values: CDR1 SGHTA, CDR2 FQGNSA. The CDR3 protein is CASSRQGGPGELFF. The DNA for the CDR3 is TGTGCCAGCAGTAGACAGGGGGGGCCCGGGGAGCTGTTTTTT. Combining the CDR3 with reference TRBV7-2 and TRBJ2-2 gives the whole variable domain GAGVSQSPSNKVTEKGKDVELRCDPISGHTALYWYRQSLGQGLEFLIYFQGNSAPDKSGLPSDRFSAERTGGSVSTLTIQRTQQEDSAVYLCASSRQGGPGELFFGEGSRLTVL.

V and J are TRBV5-1 and TRBJ2-2; perhaps TRBD1 as D (6 bases). The germline gives CDR1 SGHRS, CDR2 YFSETQ. CDR3 length: 16 residues. V was trimmed by 2 bases and J by 5 bases, leaving 16 bases between them. The CDR3 nucleotides are TGCGCCAGCAGCTTCGGCTTTCAGGGGCAGACCGGGGAGCTGTTTTTT. Protein: CASSFGFQGQTGELFF. The complete variable domain, with remaining parts taken from reference TRBV5-1 and TRBJ2-2, reads KAGVTQTPRYLIKTRGQQVTLSCSPISGHRSVSWYQQTPGQGLQFLFEYFSETQRNKGNFPGRFSGRQFSNSRSEMNVSTLELGDSALYLCASSFGFQGQTGELFFGEGSRLTVL.

The rearrangement links TRBV6-4 to TRBJ2-7, with D perhaps TRBD2 (6 bases). The CDR3 is 15 amino acids. The ends were cut back, 4 bases at V and 5 bases at J, with 18 bases in the middle. CDR1 MRHNA and CDR2 SNTAGT come from the germline V gene. CDR3 loop: CASSGGETLLDEQYF. CDR3 DNA sequence: TGTGCCAGCAGTGGGGGGGAGACTTTGCTCGACGAGCAGTACTTC.

The V gene is TRBV15, the J gene TRBJ2-3; the D gene is possibly TRBD2 (6 bases). The V end was cut by 3 bases, the J end by 0 bases, with 19 bases between. The length of the CDR3 is 18 residues. Germline values: CDR1 LNHNV, CDR2 YYDKDF (reference sequence). CDR3: CATSRGSGAGTSTDTQYF. Here the CDR3 DNA reads TGTGCCACCAGCAGGGGATCGGGTGCGGGAACTAGCACAGATACGCAGTATTTT.

This chain's CDR3 is CASSALLREDAYEQYF. The DNA of the CDR3 is TGTGCCAGCAGTGCCCTTCTGCGGGAAGACGCCTACGAGCAGTACTTC. The V and J genes are TRBV6-1 and TRBJ2-7; a weak D match, TRBD2 (6 bases). Deletions cut 4 bases from V and 2 bases from J, with 18 bases between. The CDR3 sequence is 16 residues long. Germline V gene sequence: CDR1 MNHNS, CDR2 SASEGT.